This T cell receptor beta chain was sequenced for a study of Ad26.COV2.S vaccination and SARS-CoV-2 variants. Broader study findings: Analyses of TCR breadth and depth may have underestimated total T cell responses.

The V segment lost 0 bases and the J segment 5 bases; nucleotides outside the gene matches: 5. From germline, CDR1 is MNHEY and CDR2 SMNVEV (reference sequence). The CDR3 has 16 residues. Method: immunoSEQ multiplex PCR; TCRdb's copy keeps in-frame clones and lacks some. The data hold 300,000 to 350,000 clones, with 75% to 90% observed a single time. As to treatment: 19 received Ad26.COV2.S at low or high dose, single or two shots; roughly five received placebo; per-sample allocation not given. Sampling took place 63 days after the first vaccine or placebo injection. This clone has a single count. Its antigen is still unknown.

The chain links TRBV27 to TRBJ2-3, with 10 nucleotides matching TRBD2. Source: peripheral blood, taken in a trial of Ad26.COV2.S vaccine versus placebo. This sequence was found in a person aged 18-65 years who received the Ad26.COV2.S COVID-19 vaccine or a placebo. The DNA of the CDR3 is TGTGCCAGCAGTTTATCGGCGGGACTAGCGATAGATACGCAGTATTTT. Its translation is CASSLSAGLAIDTQYF.